This TCR beta chain was captured in a study of cytomegalovirus exposure and HLA in healthy donors. Study-wide context: Earlier, 150 million to 200 million T cells were analyzed, and more than 100 million unique TCR beta sequences were found among them. Early on, a data release was issued that held 65 million to 100 million unique TCRs from HLA-typed donors.

With 60 Vbeta and 13 Jbeta primers, the PCR was carried out. Using immunoSEQ multiplex PCR, the repertoire was profiled, and TCRdb retains in-frame clones only, with some absent. The sample yields 150,000 to 160,000 clones, approximately 80% seen once. The trim removed 5 bases at V and 3 bases at J, leaving 7 bases unmatched. The CDR3 has 15 amino acids. Per germline, CDR1 SGHNT and CDR2 YENEEA. Overall study findings and caveats: In an earlier analysis, most TCR beta V segments were productive about 87% or about 30% of the time.

About this clone: Its matching antigen is unknown.

The J gene is TRBJ1-5, the V gene TRBV11-3, with TRBD1 matching over 7 bases. This sequence originates from a woman aged 40-49 years in good health and CMV-seronegative. Material for sequencing was PBMCs. CDR3 amino acids: CASSARQGPNQPQHF. CDR3 DNA: TGTGCCAGCAGCGCACGACAGGGACCCAATCAGCCCCAGCATTTT. Filled out from reference TRBV11-3 and TRBJ1-5, the complete variable domain reads EAGVVQSPRYKIIEKKQPVAFWCNPISGHNTLYWYLQNLGQGPELLIRYENEEAVDDSQLPKDRFSAERLKGVDSTLKIQPAELGDSAVYLCASSARQGPNQPQHFGDGTRLSIL.